Described below is a single T cell receptor (beta chain) sequence and its context. These data come from a study of cytomegalovirus exposure and HLA in healthy donors. The PCR used 60 Vbeta and 13 Jbeta primers. Produced via immunoSEQ multiplex PCR; TCRdb's table is partial and in-frame only. The sample records 110,000 or so clones, roughly 70% being singletons. This CDR3 region has 15 residues. Unmatched junction bases numbered 7, after V lost 0 bases and J lost 10 bases. CDR1 is SGHNT, CDR2 YENEEA, per germline. What was sequenced was PBMCs. This chain links TRBV11-3 with TRBJ1-4; 8 nucleotides agree with TRBD1. This sequence originates from a woman between 40 and 55 years old in good health and CMV-seropositive. CDR3 region: CASSLDTQGARKLFF. CDR3 in DNA: TGTGCCAGCAGCTTAGATACCCAGGGGGCGCGAAAACTGTTTTTT.